The clone carrying this T cell receptor beta chain appeared a few times. The target antigen is unknown. This record comes from a study of response to subunit inactivated influenza vaccine. Study conclusions and caveats: Every seasonal influenza vaccination brings in few new T cells, the authors suggested.

The length of the CDR3 is 11 residues. Per germline, CDR1 DFQATT and CDR2 SNEGSKA (reference sequence). Trimming shortened V by 1 base and J by 4 bases, and 5 bases separated the two germline ends. TCRdb re-derived calls from the RT-PCR reads in MiXCR, one entry per CDR3 protein. The sample yields hundreds of thousands of distinct CDR3 sequences, approximately 15% seen once. The chain is built from TRBV20-1 and TRBJ2-7; D not certain. The origin of this receptor is a man over 45 who received an inactivated influenza vaccine. The sequences come from PBMCs from blood, collected 14 days before vaccination. The CDR3 bases are TGCAGTGCTAGAGGGAATTACGAGCAGTACTTC. Protein product: CSARGNYEQYF.